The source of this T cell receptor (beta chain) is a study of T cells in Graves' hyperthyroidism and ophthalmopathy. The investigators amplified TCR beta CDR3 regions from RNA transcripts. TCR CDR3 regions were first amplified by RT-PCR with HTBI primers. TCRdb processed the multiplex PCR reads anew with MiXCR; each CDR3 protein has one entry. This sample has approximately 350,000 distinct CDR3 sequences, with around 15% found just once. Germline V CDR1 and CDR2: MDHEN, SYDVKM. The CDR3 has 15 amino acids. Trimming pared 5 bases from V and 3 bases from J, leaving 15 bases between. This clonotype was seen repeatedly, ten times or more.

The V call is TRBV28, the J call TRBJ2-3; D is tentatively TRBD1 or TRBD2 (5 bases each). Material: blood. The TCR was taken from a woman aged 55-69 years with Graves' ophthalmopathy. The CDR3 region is CASSVGGAGTDTQYF. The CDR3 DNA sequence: TGTGCCAGCAGTGTTGGGGGAGCAGGGACAGATACGCAGTATTTT. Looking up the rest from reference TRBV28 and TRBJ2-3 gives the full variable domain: DVKVTQSSRYLVKRTGEKVFLECVQDMDHENMFWYRQDPGLGLRLIYFSYDVKMKEKGDIPEGYSVSREKKERFSLILESASTNQTSMYLCASSVGGAGTDTQYFGPGTRLTVL.